The T cell receptor beta chain described here comes from a study of regulatory T cells in long-lasting Graves disease. Through Arm-PCR of CDR3 regions and iRepertoire HTBI primers, TCR beta libraries were built. Via MiXCR, TCRdb re-called the multiplex PCR reads, giving one row per CDR3 protein. The profile covers 400,000 to 500,000 distinct CDR3 sequences, with 15% to 20% appearing a single time and about 11% taken by the ten largest. Germline values: CDR1 DFQATT, CDR2 SNEGSKA (reference sequence). This CDR3 is 14 amino acids long. The trim removed 1 base at V and 6 bases at J, leaving 6 bases unmatched. This clonotype was observed a handful of times. The time point was: newly diagnosed GD, antithyroid drugs for less than 3 months. RNA from PBMCs was the source of the TCR library. These data were also reused for a study on T cells in Graves' hyperthyroidism and ophthalmopathy.

The chain uses TRBV20-1 and TRBJ1-5; 7 positions agree with TRBD1. The clonotype comes from a woman aged 25-40 years with Graves disease. This sample comprised peripheral blood mononuclear cells (PBMCs), obtained at new diagnosis, from a patient treated with antithyroid drugs. The chain's CDR3 is CSARGTGGGQPQHF. The CDR3 nucleotides are TGCAGTGCTAGAGGGACAGGAGGGGGTCAGCCCCAGCATTTT.